In its sample, the clone carrying this T cell receptor beta chain was seen once. Its specificity is unknown. The sample belongs to a study of liver allograft versus peripheral blood T cells. Study background: The authors compared T cell receptor repertoires in transplanted livers with recipients' peripheral blood repertoires. Study-level points and caveats: There were reportedly differences between T cell receptor repertoires inside liver allografts and those in peripheral blood.

MiXCR was run by TCRdb on the reads, yielding one entry per CDR3 protein. There are about 15,000 distinct CDR3 sequences in the sample; 20% occur only once, and 4.5% to 6% lies in the top ten. The clonotype originates from a human patient who had a liver transplant. Certain T cells may be donor cells from the graft.

The CDR3 loop is CASSPGGGGTTEAFF. The CDR3 DNA reads as TGCGCCAGCAGCCCCGGGGGGGGAGGAACAACTGAAGCTTTCTTT. V gene TRBV5-1 combines with J gene TRBJ1-1; D is perhaps TRBD1 (5 bases). CDR1 SGHRS and CDR2 YFSETQ come from the germline V gene. The CDR3 consists of 15 residues. V was clipped by 4 bases and J by 5 bases, with 18 bases between them.